This TCR beta chain was captured in a study of molecular identifiers for immune sequencing clone quantification. Across the study: RNA, taken in replicates from approximately 20,000 or 98,000 naive CD8 cells, was split five ways, with four sequenced. Overall study results and limits: Jurkat TCR RNA that was spiked in from one cell was reportedly detectable among 950,000 to 1,000,000 naive cells. Clones with over 20 RNA copies captured over 98% of effector molecules but under 1% of naive ones.

This clonotype was seen a handful of times. Antigen: not known. Via MiXCR, TCRdb re-called the PCR reads, giving one row per CDR3 protein. The sample has approximately 500,000 distinct CDR3 sequences, around a fifth seen once. CDR1 and CDR2 from the germline V gene are MNHEY and SMNVEV (reference sequence). CDR3 length: 15 amino acids. J was trimmed by 6 bases and V by 3 bases; bases with no gene match: 7. Sample: naive CD8+ T cells from blood, with Jurkat cell RNA spiked in. Sample subset: FACS-sorted CD8+CD4-CCR7+CD45RA+ naive T cells. J is TRBJ2-2 and V is TRBV27; 7 bases fit TRBD2. This receptor was obtained from a human donor in good health. Some libraries in this study had Jurkat cell RNA spiked in. CDR3 loop: CASSLGGWGSGELFF. The CDR3 nucleotides are TGTGCCAGCAGTTTGGGAGGGTGGGGGTCCGGGGAGCTGTTTTTT.